Below, 17 T cell receptor beta chains from the same sample are listed, as sequenced in a study of blood T cells in healthy people across ages. A second roughly 6 to 12 cycle PCR used barcoded and J-beta primers. TCRdb analysed the 5' RACE reads with MiXCR anew, one entry per CDR3 protein. The sample includes roughly 1,500,000 distinct CDR3 sequences, about 43% of them seen just once. The material sequenced was blood. All receptors derive from a woman in her late teens or twenties in good health.

A few counts support this clonotype. The chain is built from TRBV10-3 and TRBJ2-3; D is perhaps TRBD1 or TRBD2 (5 bases each). Between the trimmed V and J ends, which lost 5 bases and 6 bases, there was a span of 24 bases. This CDR3 spans 17 amino acids. CDR1 and CDR2 (germline): ENHRY, SYGVKD. The chain's CDR3 is CAISPTGTAIEGDTQYF. For the CDR3, the DNA is TGTGCCATCAGTCCCACCGGGACCGCTATCGAGGGGGATACGCAGTATTTT.

The chain has TRBV11-2 and TRBJ1-4; D unresolved. CDR1 and CDR2 (germline): SGHAT, FQNNGV. Trimming took 2 bases from V and 3 from J, leaving 10 bases between them. The CDR3 is made up of 15 amino acids. The CDR3 coding sequence is TGTGCCAGCAGCTTAAGTAGAAATTCTAATGAAAAACTGTTTTTT. Protein: CASSLSRNSNEKLFF.

In DNA form, the CDR3 reads TGTGCCAGCAGTCGGAGGGGTGACGGGGCCAGCTACGAGCAGTACTTC. As protein: CASSRRGDGASYEQYF. The chain joins TRBV7-3 to TRBJ2-7, with D possibly matching TRBD2 (6 bases). In germline, CDR1 is SGHTA, CDR2 FQGTGA. With 6 bases removed from V and 3 bases from J, the gap between germline ends came to 21 bases. The CDR3 spans 16 residues.

The rearrangement joins TRBV6-2 or TRBV6-3 to TRBJ2-5; 7 nucleotides match TRBD1. The J call is uncertain, as TRBJ2-1 better fits the DNA end. This CDR3 is 19 amino acids long. The germline CDR1 and CDR2 sequences are MNHEY and SVGEGT. CDR3 sequence: CASSYSVPRGTELQETQFF. Written as DNA, the CDR3 is TGTGCCAGCAGTTACTCGGTCCCTCGAGGGACAGAGCTTCAAGAGACCCAGTTCTTC.

In its sample, this clonotype was seen a few times. This rearrangement joins TRBV20-1 to TRBJ2-7; 8 positions match TRBD1. CDR3 length: 16 amino acids. Germline lookup yields CDR1 DFQATT and CDR2 SNEGSKA (reference sequence). Trimming took 6 bases from V and 0 from J; bases not matched to a gene: 13. DNA of the CDR3: TGCAGTGCCGACGGACAGGGACTTCTTAGCTCCTACGAGCAGTACTTC. It is translated as CSADGQGLLSSYEQYF.

In this sample, this clonotype turned up a few times. In nucleotides, the CDR3 is TGTGCCAGCAGTGAAGGTTCGGTTGTGGAGACCCAGTACTTC. Translation: CASSEGSVVETQYF. The J gene is TRBJ2-7, the V gene TRBV6-1; no firm D call. The J call is in doubt because the DNA end fits TRBJ2-5 better. CDR1 MNHNS and CDR2 SASEGT come from the germline V gene. The CDR3 consists of 14 residues.

The chain has TRBV6-5 and TRBJ2-1; 11 bases are a match to TRBD2. The J call may not be correct, given that the DNA end is closer to TRBJ2-7. This CDR3 contains 14 residues. Germline CDR1 and CDR2: MNHEY and SVGAGI. CDR3 loop: CASQGLAAYNEQYF. In DNA form, the CDR3 reads TGTGCCAGTCAGGGACTAGCGGCTTACAATGAGCAGTACTTC.

In its sample, this clonotype was seen a few times. The chain couples TRBV5-1 to TRBJ2-1, with D uncertain. Germline CDR1 and CDR2: SGHRS and YFSETQ. The CDR3 totals 15 residues. V was cut by 0 bases and J by 0 bases, with 7 bases left in between. This chain's CDR3 is CASSLAPDSYNEQFF. In nucleotides, the CDR3 is TGCGCCAGCAGCTTGGCCCCGGACTCCTACAATGAGCAGTTCTTC.

The V call is TRBV7-6, the J call TRBJ2-7; a weak D match, TRBD2 (6 bases). Germline V gene sequence: CDR1 SGHVS, CDR2 FNYEAQ. This CDR3 has 12 residues. V gave up 4 bases and J gave up 6 bases, with 10 bases separating them. For the CDR3, the DNA is TGTGCCAGCAGCTGGAGGGTTGGCGAGCAGTACTTC. Residues: CASSWRVGEQYF.

The chain links TRBV11-2 to TRBJ1-1; 7 nucleotides agree with TRBD1. The CDR3 runs to 17 residues. Germline V gene lookup returns CDR1 SGHAT and CDR2 FQNNGV. The V gene end was trimmed by 0 bases and the J gene end by 1 base; junction bases not matched to a gene: 8. The CDR3 nucleotides read TGTGCCAGCAGCTTAGATGTCTCGGGACAGCAGAACACTGAAGCTTTCTTT. Amino acid sequence: CASSLDVSGQQNTEAFF.

The chain uses TRBV12-3 or TRBV12-4 and TRBJ2-3; D may be TRBD2 (6 bases). This CDR3 is 15 amino acids long. Trimming removed 6 bases at V and 0 bases at J, with 13 bases between. CDR3 loop: CASSTSRFSTDTQYF. In DNA, the CDR3 is TGTGCCAGCAGCACTAGCAGATTTAGCACAGATACGCAGTATTTT.

This clonotype was observed a handful of times. This chain links TRBV7-8 with TRBJ2-5, with D possibly matching TRBD2 (5 bases). V dropped 3 bases and J dropped 4 bases, with 12 bases sitting between them. Germline lookup yields CDR1 SGHVS and CDR2 FQNEAQ. CDR3 length equals 14 residues. CDR3 region: CASSFWVGGETQYF. CDR3 in DNA: TGTGCCAGCAGCTTTTGGGTAGGAGGAGAGACCCAGTACTTC.

The rearrangement joins TRBV6-6 to TRBJ2-5; no clear D gene. V lost 2 bases and J 0 bases, leaving 10 bases between the germline ends. The CDR3 totals 15 residues. From germline, CDR1 is MNHNY and CDR2 SVGAGI (reference sequence). CDR3 in amino acids: CASSYGPQNQETQYF. CDR3 sequence (DNA): TGTGCCAGCAGTTACGGTCCACAAAACCAAGAGACCCAGTACTTC.

Details on this clonotype: A read error may be the cause here, since a much bigger clone is one base away. The chain carries TRBV7-2 and TRBJ2-1; D possibly corresponds to TRBD2 (6 bases). The CDR3 consists of 13 residues. With 3 bases removed from V and 8 bases from J, the gap between germline ends came to 11 bases. Germline V gene lookup returns CDR1 SGHTA and CDR2 FQGNSA. In DNA, the CDR3 is TGTGCCAGCAGCTTCTGGGACTGCTATGAGCAGTTCTTC. Protein sequence: CASSFWDCYEQFF.

This chain joins TRBV2 and TRBJ2-1, with D tentatively TRBD2 (5 bases). Per germline, CDR1 SNHLY and CDR2 FYNNEI. This CDR3 has 12 amino acids. The V end was cut by 6 bases, the J end by 7 bases, with 10 bases between. CDR3 protein: CASRDLGNEQFF. The CDR3 DNA follows: TGTGCCAGCAGGGACTTGGGGAATGAGCAGTTCTTC.

This chain uses TRBV3-1 with TRBJ1-2; D call uncertain. The germline V gene has CDR1 LGHDT and CDR2 YNNKEL (reference sequence). The CDR3 is 15 amino acids. The V end lost 4 bases, the J end lost 4 bases, and 16 bases lay between the germline ends. The CDR3 region is CASSPTYVDTYGYTF. The CDR3 region has the DNA TGTGCCAGCAGCCCCACCTACGTTGACACCTATGGCTACACCTTC.

Note on this clonotype: At one of its ends the junction is not consistent with the germline gene, which may arise from a read error. V is TRBV29-1 and J is TRBJ2-1; 9 nucleotides agree with TRBD2. The CDR3 has 16 residues. Germline V CDR1 and CDR2: SQVTM, ANQGSEA. CDR3 bases: TGCAGCGTTGGACTGGCGGGAGGGCCCCCCAACAATGTGCAGTTCTTC. Protein product: CSVGLAGGPPNNVQFF.